Listed here are 15 T cell receptor beta chains from one sample, sequenced in a study of beta chain features in type 1 diabetes. Sequencing targeted expressed TCRB transcripts, as all isolated RNA had been reverse transcribed. Repertoires were generated with immunoSEQ multiplex PCR, while TCRdb's copy carries only in-frame clones and drops some. This sample has 810,000 or so clones, with roughly 15% found just once. The sequenced sample consisted of naive CD4+ T cells from blood. These receptors all stem from a woman aged 18 to 35 in good health.

Only a few counts were recorded for this clone. The chain uses TRBV5-6 and TRBJ1-4, with D perhaps matching TRBD1 (6 bases). Between the trimmed V and J ends, which lost 0 bases and 6 bases, there was a span of 12 bases. Germline V gene lookup returns CDR1 SGHDT and CDR2 YYEEEE. The CDR3 length is 15 residues. The CDR3 reads CASSLGDRPYEKLFF. The CDR3 bases are TGTGCCAGCAGCTTGGGCGACAGGCCCTATGAAAAACTGTTTTTT.

A few counts support this clone. The chain joins TRBV10-3 to TRBJ1-2, with TRBD1 as a possible D gene (5 bases). Germline CDR1 is ENHRY and CDR2 is SYGVKD. V was pared by 0 bases and J by 13 bases, with 12 bases between. This CDR3 comprises 12 residues. Here the CDR3 DNA reads TGTGCCATCAGTGAGTCGAAGGGGTTCGGCACCTTC. Translated: CAISESKGFGTF.

This clone was seen a few times. Mismatch with germline at one junction end may stem from a read error. V gene TRBV7-3 combines with J gene TRBJ2-7; D is unresolved. CDR3 size: 9 residues. Germline CDR1 SGHTA, CDR2 FQGTGA. Here the CDR3 reads CASSSLVPF. The CDR3 DNA sequence: TGTGCCAGCAGCTCTTTGGTCCCATTC.

This clone was recorded a few times. The gene calls are TRBV6-1 and TRBJ2-3; 9 bases match TRBD1. Trimming took 2 bases from V and 5 from J; bases not matched to a gene: 8. This CDR3 spans 16 amino acids. The germline gives CDR1 MNHNS, CDR2 SASEGT. The CDR3 region is CASSEPGTGRGDTQYF. The DNA for the CDR3 is TGTGCCAGCAGTGAACCCGGGACAGGGAGAGGAGATACGCAGTATTTT.

V gene TRBV11-2 combines with J gene TRBJ2-1; TRBD1 aligns across 7 bases. Germline V gene sequence: CDR1 SGHAT, CDR2 FQNNGV. The CDR3 length is 15 residues. The junction had 3 bases not matched to a gene; V was cut back by 4 bases and J by 0 bases. In nucleotides, the CDR3 is TGTGCCAGCAGCTCAGGGGGAAGCTCCTACAATGAGCAGTTCTTC. This translates into CASSSGGSSYNEQFF.

The rearrangement uses TRBV25-1 and TRBJ2-7; 7 bases are shared with TRBD2. CDR1 is MGHDK and CDR2 is SYGVNS in the germline V gene. There are 15 residues in the CDR3. The ends lost 2 bases at V and 1 base at J; junction bases unmatched: 5. The CDR3 is CASSEAGGGSYEQYF. The CDR3 coding sequence is TGTGCCAGCAGTGAAGCCGGCGGGGGATCCTACGAGCAGTACTTC.

This clone turned up a few times. The chain recombines TRBV27 with TRBJ1-2; D is uncertain. The V gene's germline CDR1 is MNHEY and CDR2 SMNVEV (reference sequence). The CDR3 is made up of 11 amino acids. Trimming cost V 6 bases and J 6 bases, with 8 bases left between them. In DNA form, the CDR3 reads TGTGCCAGCAGCAATGGCCATGGCTACACCTTC. It specifies CASSNGHGYTF.

In its sample, this clone was seen a few times. The genes are TRBV4-2 and TRBJ2-7; TRBD2 matches at 13 bases. This CDR3 is 18 amino acids long. V gave up 3 bases and J gave up 0 bases; unmatched junction bases: 8. Germline V lookup: CDR1 LGHNA, CDR2 YNFKEQ. CDR3 DNA: TGTGCCAGCAGCCATGGGCGACTAGCGGGAGGACACTCCTACGAGCAGTACTTC. Residues: CASSHGRLAGGHSYEQYF.

This clone came up a few times. The V call is TRBV7-2, the J call TRBJ2-2, with 8 bases lining up with TRBD1. After removal of 1 base from V and 4 bases from J, the junction contained 2 bases not matched to a gene. The germline V gene has CDR1 SGHTA and CDR2 FQGNSA. The CDR3 is made up of 15 amino acids. CDR3 sequence (DNA): TGTGCCAGCAGCTTAGATACAGGGGGCACCGGGGAGCTGTTTTTT. Protein product: CASSLDTGGTGELFF.

The chain recombines TRBV6-1 with TRBJ1-5; D is undetermined. The CDR3 runs to 14 residues. V lost 6 bases to trimming and J lost 4 bases, with 13 bases between them. The germline CDR1 and CDR2 sequences are MNHNS and SASEGT. The CDR3 DNA reads as TGTGCCAGCAGCGAGCACAGCGGAAATCAGCCCCAGCATTTT. Translation: CASSEHSGNQPQHF.

V gene TRBV28 combines with J gene TRBJ2-5; 8 bases match TRBD1. This CDR3 is 15 amino acids long. V was pared by 6 bases and J by 4 bases, with 10 bases of the junction left unmatched. Germline V CDR1 and CDR2: MDHEN, SYDVKM. CDR3 DNA sequence: TGTGCCAGCAGCTCGCACAGGGGGACCCGAGAGACCCAGTACTTC. Amino acid sequence: CASSSHRGTRETQYF.

This clone has only a few counts. V and J are TRBV5-1 and TRBJ2-3; the D gene is possibly TRBD2 (6 bases). This CDR3 has 16 residues. Germline V gene data show CDR1 as SGHRS and CDR2 as YFSETQ. V gave up 8 bases and J gave up 5 bases, with 24 bases separating them. This chain's CDR3 is CASRPRGLQAGDTQYF. CDR3 nucleotides: TGCGCCAGTAGACCACGGGGTTTACAAGCGGGAGATACGCAGTATTTT.

This clone was seen a handful of times. J is TRBJ1-2 and V is TRBV2; 10 nucleotides align to TRBD1. Germline V CDR1 and CDR2: SNHLY, FYNNEI. The CDR3 runs to 15 residues. J lost 1 base, V lost 4 bases, and 3 bases had no gene match. The CDR3 coding sequence is TGTGCCAGCAGTGCCCGGACAGGGGGTAACTATGGCTACACCTTC. This translates into CASSARTGGNYGYTF.

The chain couples TRBV10-3 to TRBJ2-7; TRBD1 agrees at 9 bases. The V gene's germline CDR1 is ENHRY and CDR2 SYGVKD. The trim removed 10 bases at V and 5 bases at J, leaving 12 bases unmatched. The CDR3 spans 14 residues. The CDR3 sequence is CATTRGQGLHEQYF. CDR3 nucleotide sequence: TGTGCCACCACCCGAGGACAGGGGCTTCACGAGCAGTACTTC.

The chain combines TRBV27 with TRBJ1-1, with D possibly being TRBD1 (6 bases). The V end was cut by 5 bases, the J end by 0 bases, with 16 bases between. CDR1 and CDR2 (germline): MNHEY, SMNVEV (reference sequence). The CDR3 loop spans 16 amino acids. CDR3 nucleotide sequence: TGTGCCAGCAGTGCCTCAAGAGGGGGGATGAACACTGAAGCTTTCTTT. Its protein product is CASSASRGGMNTEAFF.